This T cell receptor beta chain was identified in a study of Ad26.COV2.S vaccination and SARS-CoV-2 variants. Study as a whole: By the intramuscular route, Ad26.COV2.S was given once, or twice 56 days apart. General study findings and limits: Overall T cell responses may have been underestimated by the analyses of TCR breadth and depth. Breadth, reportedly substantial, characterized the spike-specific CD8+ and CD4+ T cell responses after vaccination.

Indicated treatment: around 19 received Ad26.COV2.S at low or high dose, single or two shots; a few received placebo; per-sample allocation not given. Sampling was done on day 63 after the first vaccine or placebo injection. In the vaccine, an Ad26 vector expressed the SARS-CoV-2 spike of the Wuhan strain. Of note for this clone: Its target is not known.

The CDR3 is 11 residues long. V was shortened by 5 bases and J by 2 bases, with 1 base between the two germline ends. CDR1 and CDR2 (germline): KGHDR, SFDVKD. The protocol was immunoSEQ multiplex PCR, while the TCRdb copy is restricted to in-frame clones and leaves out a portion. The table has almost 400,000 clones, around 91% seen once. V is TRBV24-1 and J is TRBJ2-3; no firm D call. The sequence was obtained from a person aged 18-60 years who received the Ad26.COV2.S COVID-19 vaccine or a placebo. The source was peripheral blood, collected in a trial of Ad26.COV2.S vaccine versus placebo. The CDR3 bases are TGTGCCACCAGTGTCACAGATACGCAGTATTTT. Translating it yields CATSVTDTQYF.